The T cell receptor beta chain described here comes from a study of siplizumab effects on memory and regulatory T cells. The study's findings and limits: Naive T cells seemed more diverse than memory cells; they also seemed major alloresponse contributors. The authors mapped only a minor fraction of alloreactive clones to unstimulated subsets.

Repertoires were generated with immunoSEQ multiplex PCR, while TCRdb's copy carries only in-frame clones and drops some. The table records around 120,000 clones, approximately 94% of them present only once. In regard to this clone: The antigen is not known.

Germline V gene lookup returns CDR1 SGDLS and CDR2 YYNGEE. The CDR3 is 18 residues long. V shed 4 bases, J shed 4 bases, and the junction held 15 bases outside the gene matches. The rearrangement joins TRBV9 to TRBJ2-5; 11 bases map to TRBD2. The sequencing input was non-Treg CD4+ T cells sorted from blood. This clonotype originated in a human donor in good health. CDR3 DNA sequence: TGTGCCAGCAGCCCAAACCTACTAGCGGGGGCAATCTTAGAGACCCAGTACTTC. Protein sequence: CASSPNLLAGAILETQYF. Complete variable domain (other parts from reference TRBV9 and TRBJ2-5): DSGVTQTPKHLITATGQRVTLRCSPRSGDLSVYWYQQSLDQGLQFLIQYYNGEERAKGNILERFSAQQFPDLHSELNLSSLELGDSALYFCASSPNLLAGAILETQYFGPGTRLLVL.